One and the same sample provided the 27 T cell receptor beta chains below, sequenced in a study of CD8+ T cells in alopecia areata. Investigators isolated RNA and reverse transcribed it into cDNA to act as the sequencing template. Assay used: immunoSEQ multiplex PCR; TCRdb lists only in-frame clones, some missing. The table lists approximately 110,000 clones, with no singletons. What was sequenced was lesional skin. These receptors all stem from a C3H/HeJ mouse with alopecia areata. This strain has MHC haplotype H2-k.

To note about this clone: Each gene name is a mouse one. The CDR3 extends 4 residues past the end of the read, so its final part is completed from the germline J gene. This chain links TRBV5 with TRBJ1-1, with 7 bases fitting TRBD1. Per the germline V gene, CDR1 is LGHNA and CDR2 is YNLKQL (reference sequence). The CDR3 is made up of 14 amino acids. V dropped 2 bases and J dropped 4; count of bases not matched to a gene: 4. CDR3: CASSQRQGSTEVFF. Partial CDR3 DNA: TGTGCCAGCAGCCAAAGACAGGGTTCCACA.

This clone was seen ten or more times. The gene names given are mouse names. Sequencing ends 4 residues short of the CDR3 end; the germline J gene provides the rest. V gene TRBV13-3 combines with J gene TRBJ2-3; possible D gene TRBD2, 8 bases. The V end was cut by 6 bases, the J end by 2 bases, with 16 bases between. This CDR3 is built from 15 residues. Germline V gene data show CDR1 as NNHDY and CDR2 as SYVADS. Incomplete CDR3 DNA: TGTGCCAGCACAGGGGGGGGGCGAGCTGCAGAA. Protein: CASTGGGRAAE. The CDR3 in full is CASTGGGRAAETLYF.

Notes on this clone: Gene names and germline match the mouse. The read comes to an end 4 residues before the CDR3 does, leaving the germline J gene to fill in the end. The chain joins TRBV17 to TRBJ2-2; perhaps TRBD1 as D (5 bases). Trimming removed 1 base from V and 3 bases from J, with 12 bases in between. The CDR3 is made up of 16 amino acids. Germline CDR1 and CDR2: MNHDT and YYDKIL. The sequenced part of the CDR3 DNA is TGTGCTAGCAGTAGAGGTCCAGGGAGGGACACCGGG. Translated: CASSRGPGRDTG. The entire CDR3 protein is CASSRGPGRDTGQLYF.

This clone has just a few counts. Genes and germline are mouse. Incomplete CDR3 DNA: TGTGCCAGCAGTATTGCAGGGGTGGAT. It yields the protein CASSIAGVD. From start to end, the CDR3 is CASSIAGVDEQYF. The rearrangement uses TRBV19 and TRBJ2-7; maybe TRBD1 (6 bases). The read comes to an end 4 residues before the CDR3 does, leaving the germline J gene to fill in the end. CDR3 size: 13 residues. Germline assignment: CDR1 FNHDT and CDR2 SITEND (reference sequence).

This clone appeared a few times. The genes and germline here are from mouse. With the read ending 4 residues before the CDR3 end, the germline J gene is used to fill in that end. The rearrangement uses TRBV1 and TRBJ2-3; 10 bases agree with TRBD1. With 0 bases clipped from V and 0 bases from J, the junction kept 3 bases outside the gene matches. The germline gives CDR1 NSQYPW, CDR2 LRSPGD (reference sequence). The CDR3 extends over 17 amino acids. CDR3 sequence reads: CTCSAEDRGSSAETLYF. The sequenced part of the CDR3 DNA is TGCACCTGCAGTGCAGAGGACAGGGGGTCTAGTGCAGAA.

Turning to this clone: Mouse gene names apply. The read halts 4 residues ahead of the CDR3 end, with the missing end drawn from the germline J gene. The chain couples TRBV19 to TRBJ2-7; D may be TRBD2 (5 bases). Trimming took off 1 base at V and 3 bases at J, with 8 bases between the two ends. The CDR3 spans 13 residues. Germline V gene sequence: CDR1 FNHDT, CDR2 SITEND (reference sequence). CDR3 amino acids: CASSILGIYEQYF. The DNA read from the CDR3 is TGTGCCAGCAGTATACTGGGTATCTAT. Full variable domain (remainder filled in from reference TRBV19 and TRBJ2-7): GGIITQTPKFLIGQEGQKLTLKCQQNFNHDTMYWYRQDSGKGLRLIYYSITENDLQKGDLSEGYDASREKKSSFSLTVTSAQKNEMAVFLCASSILGIYEQYFGPGTRLTVL.

A note on this clone: Germline and genes: mouse. The DNA ends 4 residues before the CDR3 does, and the rest of the CDR3 is filled in from the germline J gene. The genes are TRBV13-1 and TRBJ1-2; D ambiguous. This CDR3 is 13 amino acids long. From germline, CDR1 is NSHNY and CDR2 SYGAGN. Trimming took 0 bases from V and 2 from J, leaving 5 bases between them. This CDR3 is CASSDDINSDYTF. The DNA read from the CDR3 is TGTGCCAGCAGTGATGACATTAACTCC.

This clone was counted many times. Gene names refer to mouse genes. The CDR3 goes on 4 residues after the read ends, and that part is filled in from the germline J gene. The chain has TRBV13-3 and TRBJ2-2; possible D gene TRBD1, 5 bases. Trimming shortened V by 3 bases and J by 3 bases, and 9 bases separated the two germline ends. Per the germline V gene, CDR1 is NNHDY and CDR2 is SYVADS. The CDR3 spans 14 residues. The CDR3 DNA, read in part, is TGTGCCAGCAGTGGAATCAGGGACACCGGG. This encodes CASSGIRDTG. In full, the CDR3 reads CASSGIRDTGQLYF. Together with reference TRBV13-3 and TRBJ2-2, the CDR3 gives the full variable domain: EAAVTQSPRSKVAVTGGKVTLSCHQTNNHDYMYWYRQDTGHGLRLIHYSYVADSTEKGDIPDGYKASRPSQENFSLILELASLSQTAVYFCASSGIRDTGQLYFGEGSKLTVL.

This clone was detected only a few times. The genes are named according to mouse. The CDR3 extends 4 residues past the end of the read, so its final part is completed from the germline J gene. Other DNA sequences in the sample encode the same CDR3. The rearrangement uses TRBV13-3 and TRBJ2-7, with D perhaps TRBD1 (5 bases). CDR1 NNHDY and CDR2 SYVADS come from the germline V gene. This CDR3 is 14 amino acids long. The CDR3 bases that were read are TGTGCCAGCAGTGATGCCGGAGGGGTTTAT. Its translation is CASSDAGGVY. The CDR3 in full is CASSDAGGVYEQYF.

A word on this clone: All gene names here are mouse names. Read coverage stops 4 residues before the CDR3 terminus; the germline J gene supplies the remainder. The chain joins TRBV19 to TRBJ2-7, with 8 bases lining up with TRBD1. The V and J ends lost 1 base and 3 bases, in that order; junction bases with no gene match: 3. Germline V CDR1 and CDR2: FNHDT, SITEND (reference sequence). This CDR3 is built from 14 residues. Partial CDR3 DNA: TGTGCCAGCAGTATAACAGGGGGGATCTAT. Translating it yields CASSITGGIY. The whole CDR3 sequence reads CASSITGGIYEQYF.

This clone occurred a few times. The genes and germline here are from mouse. The read finishes 4 residues shy of the CDR3 end, and the germline J gene is used to complete it. The chain has TRBV13-3 and TRBJ2-5; TRBD1 matches 9 bases. The CDR3 is 14 residues long. From germline, CDR1 is NNHDY and CDR2 SYVADS. CDR3 sequence reads: CASSDLDRGDTQYF. The covered CDR3 bases are TGTGCCAGCAGTGATCTTGACAGGGGGGAC.

This clone was observed a handful of times. Germline and genes here are mouse. From the germline J gene comes the end of the CDR3, since the read stops 4 residues before it. The rearrangement uses TRBV17 and TRBJ1-1, with 8 bases aligning to TRBD1. V gave up 5 bases and J gave up 0 bases; unmatched junction bases: 2. CDR3 length: 14 amino acids. Germline V gene data show CDR1 as MNHDT and CDR2 as YYDKIL. Partial CDR3 DNA: TGTGCTAGCAGTCGGACAGGGTCAAACACA. Its protein product is CASSRTGSNT. The entire CDR3 protein reads CASSRTGSNTEVFF.

This clone has a handful of counts. Gene and germline names: mouse. The CDR3 end is not reached by the read, which stops 4 residues before it; the germline J gene fills it in. This rearrangement joins TRBV13-3 to TRBJ1-1, with D uncertain. CDR1 is NNHDY, CDR2 SYVADS, per germline. The CDR3 is made up of 14 amino acids. The V and J ends lost 6 bases and 0 bases respectively, with 12 bases between them. This CDR3 is CASTGIGANTEVFF. The DNA read from the CDR3 is TGTGCCAGCACTGGGATTGGTGCAAACACA.

A few counts support this clone. Mouse names are used for the genes. The CDR3 is cut off 4 residues early in the read; its end comes from the germline J gene. The genes are TRBV19 and TRBJ2-7, with 7 bases aligning to TRBD1. J was trimmed by 0 bases and V by 4 bases; bases with no gene match: 4. Germline V CDR1 and CDR2: FNHDT, SITEND (reference sequence). This CDR3 contains 14 residues. CDR3 DNA, as far as it was read: TGTGCCAGCAGTCCCCAGGGGGACTCCTAT. Protein: CASSPQGDSY. The full-length CDR3 reads as CASSPQGDSYEQYF.

This clone was seen many times. The genes and germline here are from mouse. The DNA ends 4 residues before the CDR3 does, and the rest of the CDR3 is filled in from the germline J gene. The chain has TRBV13-3 and TRBJ2-2, with D unclear. V lost 2 bases and J lost 0, with 8 bases in between. Looked up from germline, CDR1 is NNHDY and CDR2 is SYVADS. The CDR3 runs to 15 residues. CDR3 DNA, as far as it was read: TGTGCCAGCAGTGAGTCAGATGCAAACACCGGG. Translated, it gives CASSESDANTG. The whole CDR3 protein reads CASSESDANTGQLYF.

This clone has a handful of counts. Genes here carry mouse names. The CDR3 end lies 4 residues beyond the end of the read and is filled in from the germline J gene. J is TRBJ2-3 and V is TRBV13-3; TRBD1 might be the D (5 bases). The CDR3 has 12 amino acids. The V and J ends lost 7 bases and 0 bases respectively, with 6 bases between them. Germline CDR1 reads NNHDY; CDR2 reads SYVADS. CDR3 bases read: TGTGCCAGCCGACAGAGTGCAGAA. This encodes CASRQSAE. The complete CDR3 sequence is CASRQSAETLYF.

Comment on this clone: The gene symbols are mouse symbols. The read ends 4 residues shy of where the CDR3 ends; the end is completed using the germline J gene. The chain has TRBV13-2 and TRBJ2-7, with D possibly TRBD1 on 6 matching bases. The CDR3 runs 13 residues. V gave up 2 bases and J gave up 3 bases, with 9 bases separating them. Germline lookup yields CDR1 NNHNN and CDR2 SYGAGS (reference sequence). The part of the CDR3 DNA that was read is TGTGCCAGCGGTGACAGGGGTTACTAT. The encoded protein is CASGDRGYY. The full CDR3 sequence reads CASGDRGYYEQYF.

Only a few counts were recorded for this clone. Genes here carry mouse names. The read comes to an end 4 residues before the CDR3 does, leaving the germline J gene to fill in the end. The chain joins TRBV1 to TRBJ2-1; maybe TRBD1 (6 bases). CDR1 and CDR2 (germline): NSQYPW, LRSPGD (reference sequence). The CDR3 is made up of 17 amino acids. V lost 0 bases and J 5 bases, leaving 17 bases between the germline ends. This CDR3 reads CTCSADPTGREDAEQFF. The sequenced part of the CDR3 DNA is TGCACCTGCAGTGCAGATCCCACAGGGAGAGAGGATGCT.

This clone was counted only a few times. Mouse germline and gene names are used. Coverage ceases 4 residues before the CDR3 finishes, and the germline J gene fills in the end. The chain couples TRBV13-3 to TRBJ2-7; D is ambiguous. Germline lookup yields CDR1 NNHDY and CDR2 SYVADS. V was cut by 0 bases and J by 3 bases, with 7 bases left in between. The CDR3 is 13 amino acids. The part of the CDR3 DNA that was read is TGTGCCAGCAGTGATGACAGAAACTAT. Translating gives CASSDDRNY. The complete CDR3 sequence is CASSDDRNYEQYF.

Only a few counts were recorded for this clone. Gene and germline names: mouse. The read ends 4 residues before the CDR3 terminus; that terminus is restored from the germline J gene. The chain carries TRBV13-3 and TRBJ1-1; D may be TRBD1 (6 bases). Per germline, CDR1 NNHDY and CDR2 SYVADS. V was trimmed by 2 bases and J by 2 bases, leaving 10 bases between them. The CDR3 totals 14 residues. The CDR3 sequence: CASSEWGGNTEVFF. CDR3 DNA (partial): TGTGCCAGCAGTGAGTGGGGGGGCAACACA.

A word on this clone: Mouse germline and gene names are used. The CDR3 extends 4 residues past the end of the read, so its final part is completed from the germline J gene. This rearrangement joins TRBV13-3 to TRBJ2-3; possibly TRBD1 for D (6 bases). The CDR3 totals 16 residues. Germline-derived CDR1 and CDR2 are NNHDY and SYVADS. Trimming stripped 0 bases from V and 0 bases from J, with 11 bases between. The sequenced part of the CDR3 DNA is TGTGCCAGCAGTGATGCCCAGGGGCTTAGTGCAGAA. It codes for CASSDAQGLSAE. The complete CDR3 sequence is CASSDAQGLSAETLYF.

A word on this clone: Gene names denote mouse genes. The CDR3 end falls 4 residues outside the read, so it is completed with the germline J gene. V usage is TRBV13-3 and J usage is TRBJ2-4, with D tentatively TRBD2 (6 bases). The CDR3 is made up of 14 amino acids. Trimming shortened V by 6 bases and J by 2 bases, and 13 bases separated the two germline ends. The V gene's germline CDR1 is NNHDY and CDR2 SYVADS. The CDR3 reads CASNPTGNQNTLYF. The sequenced part of the CDR3 DNA is TGTGCCAGCAATCCCACTGGGAATCAAAAC.

This clone was detected a few times. Any gene name here is a mouse gene name. The sequenced fragment ends 4 residues before the CDR3 boundary, so the rest is inferred from the germline J gene. The chain joins TRBV13-3 to TRBJ2-1, with 12 bases fitting TRBD2. The CDR3 spans 16 residues. Trimming cost V 4 bases and J 1 base; bases outside gene matches: 3. From germline, CDR1 is NNHDY and CDR2 SYVADS. The sequenced CDR3 bases are TGTGCCAGCAGTCGGACTGGGGGGGTCAACTATGCT. It yields the protein CASSRTGGVNYA. The whole CDR3 protein reads CASSRTGGVNYAEQFF.

This clone was found a few times. Genes here carry mouse names. The same CDR3 can be traced to other DNA sequences in this sample. The part of the CDR3 DNA that was read is TGTGCCAGCAGTGAACGGGGGGGTAACTCC. This codes for CASSERGGNS. The whole CDR3 region reads CASSERGGNSDYTF. The chain carries TRBV13-1 and TRBJ1-2, with D perhaps matching TRBD1 (5 bases). The read halts 4 residues ahead of the CDR3 end, with the missing end drawn from the germline J gene. This CDR3 contains 14 residues. V shed 2 bases and J shed 2 bases, with 10 bases lying between them. Germline CDR1 NSHNY, CDR2 SYGAGN.

In regard to this clone: Gene names refer to mouse genes. The read comes to an end 4 residues before the CDR3 does, leaving the germline J gene to fill in the end. The rearrangement uses TRBV13-3 and TRBJ2-2; 8 bases fit TRBD1. Germline CDR1 reads NNHDY; CDR2 reads SYVADS. Trimming took 6 bases from V and 4 from J; bases not matched to a gene: 8. This CDR3 is 15 amino acids long. This chain's CDR3 is CASTRTGLGTGQLYF. The covered CDR3 bases are TGTGCCAGCACCCGGACAGGGTTGGGCACCGGG.

As regards this clone: Gene names refer to mouse genes. The CDR3 end falls 4 residues outside the read, so it is completed with the germline J gene. The V call is TRBV19, the J call TRBJ2-7, with 10 bases aligning to TRBD1. Germline V gene sequence: CDR1 FNHDT, CDR2 SITEND (reference sequence). This CDR3 contains 15 residues. CDR3 loop: CASSPPGQGKDEQYF. The sequenced part of the CDR3 DNA is TGTGCCAGCAGTCCTCCGGGACAGGGGAAGGAT.

This clone was observed many times. Mouse gene names apply. Coverage ceases 4 residues before the CDR3 finishes, and the germline J gene fills in the end. The chain links TRBV13-3 to TRBJ2-1; the D gene is possibly TRBD2 (5 bases). Germline CDR1 NNHDY, CDR2 SYVADS. V was trimmed by 5 bases and J by 6 bases, leaving 12 bases between them. CDR3 length: 13 amino acids. The covered CDR3 bases are TGTGCCAGCAGCCCAGGTGGGGTTGCT. Protein: CASSPGGVA. The CDR3 in full is CASSPGGVAEQFF.